This T cell receptor (beta chain) was recovered during a study of blood T cells in healthy people across ages. Study-level points and caveats: CMV status of donors was not determined, possibly confounding expanded clonotype changes. Reliance upon unsorted PBMCs precluded definitive naive versus antigen-experienced comparison. Compared with aged donors, long-lived donors showed fewer expanded clones, suggesting selection.

With regard to this clonotype: Its antigen is unidentified.

With V trimmed by 1 base and J by 5 bases, 5 bases remained unmatched. The CDR3 consists of 13 residues. Germline V gene lookup returns CDR1 DFQATT and CDR2 SNEGSKA (reference sequence). A second PCR of 7 to 11 cycles used a sample-barcoded 5' primer and a J-beta primer mix. The authors tagged each cDNA molecule using a template-switch adaptor with 12 random nucleotides. In TCRdb, the 5' RACE reads were re-called with MiXCR into one record per CDR3 protein. Of over 500,000 distinct CDR3 sequences detected, roughly half appear once; the ten largest clones hold around an eighth. This rearrangement joins TRBV20-1 to TRBJ2-7; 7 nucleotides agree with TRBD1. Sample: blood. The receptor was isolated from a woman aged 80 or older in good health. DNA of the CDR3: TGCAGTGCTAGAGGAGCAGGGGGTCACGAGCAGTACTTC. Its protein product is CSARGAGGHEQYF.